This TCR beta chain was captured in a study of T cell repertoires in cytomegalovirus infection. MiXCR, applied by TCRdb to the reads, yields one record per CDR3 protein. This table holds approximately 590,000 distinct CDR3 sequences, around 40% found once. A word on this clonotype: What it recognizes is unknown. Possible read error: a much larger clone is one base away.

V was clipped by 7 bases and J by 6 bases; unmatched bases: 10. The CDR3 loop spans 14 amino acids. Germline CDR1 is SGHVS and CDR2 is FNYEAQ. The sequence came from a human donor in good health (CMV status not recorded). Some clones in this sample may be carry-over from other donors' samples. Material: cultured PBMCs, obtained from culture after CMV antigen stimulation. The V gene is TRBV7-6, the J gene TRBJ2-7, with 9 bases lining up with TRBD2. The CDR3 sequence is CASIPAGGGFEQYF. In DNA, the CDR3 is TGTGCCAGCATCCCAGCGGGAGGCGGCTTCGAGCAGTACTTC. Full variable domain (rest looked up from reference TRBV7-6 and TRBJ2-7): GAGVSQSPRYKVTKRGQDVALRCDPISGHVSLYWYRQALGQGPEFLTYFNYEAQQDKSGLPNDRFSAERPEGSISTLTIQRTEQRDSAMYRCASIPAGGGFEQYFGPGTRLTVT.